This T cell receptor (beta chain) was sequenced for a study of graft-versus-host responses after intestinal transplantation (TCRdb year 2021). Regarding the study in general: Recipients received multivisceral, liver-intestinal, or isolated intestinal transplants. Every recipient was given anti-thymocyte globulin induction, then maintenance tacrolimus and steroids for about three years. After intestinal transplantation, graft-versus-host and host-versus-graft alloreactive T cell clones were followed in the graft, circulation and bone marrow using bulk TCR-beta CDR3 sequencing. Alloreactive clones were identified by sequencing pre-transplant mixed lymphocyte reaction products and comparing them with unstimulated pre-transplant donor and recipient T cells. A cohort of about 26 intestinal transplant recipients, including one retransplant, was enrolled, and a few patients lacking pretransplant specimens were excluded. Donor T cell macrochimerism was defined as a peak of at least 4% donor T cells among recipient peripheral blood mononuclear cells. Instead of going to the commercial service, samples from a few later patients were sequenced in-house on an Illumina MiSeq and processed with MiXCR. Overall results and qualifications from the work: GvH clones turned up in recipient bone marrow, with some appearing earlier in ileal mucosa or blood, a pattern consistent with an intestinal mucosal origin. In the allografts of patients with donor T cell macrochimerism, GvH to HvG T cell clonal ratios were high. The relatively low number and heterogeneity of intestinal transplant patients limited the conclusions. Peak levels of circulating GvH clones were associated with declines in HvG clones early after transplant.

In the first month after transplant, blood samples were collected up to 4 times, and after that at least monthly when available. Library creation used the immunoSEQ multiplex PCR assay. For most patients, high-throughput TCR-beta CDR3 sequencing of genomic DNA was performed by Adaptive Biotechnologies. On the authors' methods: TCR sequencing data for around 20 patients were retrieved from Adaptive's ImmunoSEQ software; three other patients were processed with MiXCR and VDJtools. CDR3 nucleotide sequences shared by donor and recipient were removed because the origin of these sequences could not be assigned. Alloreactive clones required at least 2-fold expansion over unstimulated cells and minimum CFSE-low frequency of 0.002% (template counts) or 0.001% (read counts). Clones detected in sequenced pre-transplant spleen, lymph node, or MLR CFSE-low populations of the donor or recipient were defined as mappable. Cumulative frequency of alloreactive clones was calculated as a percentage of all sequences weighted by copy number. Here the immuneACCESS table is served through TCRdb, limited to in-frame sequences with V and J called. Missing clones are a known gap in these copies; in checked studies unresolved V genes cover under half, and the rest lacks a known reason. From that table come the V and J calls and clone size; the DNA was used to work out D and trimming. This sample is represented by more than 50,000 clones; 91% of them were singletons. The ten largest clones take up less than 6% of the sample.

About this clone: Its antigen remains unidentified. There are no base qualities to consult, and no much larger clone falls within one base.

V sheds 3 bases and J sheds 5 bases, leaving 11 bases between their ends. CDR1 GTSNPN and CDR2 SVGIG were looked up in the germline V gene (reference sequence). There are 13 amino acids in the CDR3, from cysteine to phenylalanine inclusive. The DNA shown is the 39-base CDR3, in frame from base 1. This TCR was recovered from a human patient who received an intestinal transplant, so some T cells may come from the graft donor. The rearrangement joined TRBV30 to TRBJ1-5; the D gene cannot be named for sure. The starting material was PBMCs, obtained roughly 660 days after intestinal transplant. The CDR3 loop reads CAWSLGGYQPQHF. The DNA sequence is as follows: TGTGCCTGGAGCTTGGGAGGATATCAGCCCCAGCATTTT.